This entry is about one T cell receptor (beta chain). Its antigen is currently unknown. This specimen comes from a study of T cells after yellow fever vaccination. Regarding the study as a whole: Overall, a small share of clonotypes was seen in both CD4 and CD8 compartments. After the booster, over 95% of CD4 and approximately 87% of CD8 primary-response clones were re-detected.

Making TCR cDNA involved 5'RACE template switching, which added UMIs and a universal primer site. TCRdb redid the calling of the 5' RACE reads with MiXCR, one entry per CDR3 protein. The table shows some 110,000 distinct CDR3 sequences, with approximately 7.1% occurring only once. The sequencing here drew on CD4+ T cells sorted from PBMCs, taken roughly 46 days after the first yellow fever vaccination. The receptor comes from a young man who received the YFV17D yellow fever vaccine.

The CDR3 region has the DNA TGTGCCAGCAGCTTAGACACCGGGGCTGGAAACACCATATATTTT. Encoded protein: CASSLDTGAGNTIYF. The chain links TRBV7-2 to TRBJ1-3, with no clear D. Trimming cost V 1 base and J 2 bases, with 9 bases left between them. Germline CDR1 reads SGHTA; CDR2 reads FQGNSA. This CDR3 comprises 15 residues.